This T cell receptor (beta chain) is drawn from a study of OX40 agonist ivuxolimab in advanced cancers. Whole-study findings and limits: Also present in some nonresponders was a low level of normalized T-cell clonal expansion.

Data came from immunoSEQ multiplex PCR; TCRdb stores just in-frame clones and leaves some out. The sample contains around 63,000 clones, 85% to 90% of which appear only once. A history of autoimmune disease or systemic immunosuppression excluded patients. This CDR3 spans 12 amino acids. CDR1 MNHNY and CDR2 SVGAGI come from the germline V gene (reference sequence). V lost 6 bases, J lost 6 bases, and 0 bases stayed unmatched. For this clone: Its specificity is unknown.

The TCR was taken from an adult with an advanced solid tumor such as melanoma, head and neck, liver or kidney cancer. This chain connects TRBV6-6 to TRBJ1-5; 9 positions match TRBD1. The source was CD4+ or CD8+ T cells sorted from blood, collected in a trial of the OX40 agonist ivuxolimab. CDR3 DNA: TGTGCCAGCAGGACAGGGGGTCAGCCCCAGCATTTT. Its protein product is CASRTGGQPQHF.